The clone carrying this T cell receptor beta chain was found many times. This sample stems from a study of early T cells in non-severe SARS-CoV-2 infection. Germline assignment: CDR1 LGHNA and CDR2 YNFKEQ. There are 12 residues in the CDR3. Trimming pared 1 base from V and 8 bases from J, leaving 6 bases between. A single record per CDR3 protein comes from TCRdb applying MiXCR to the 5' RACE reads. The sample records approximately 33,000 distinct CDR3 sequences, 3.9% being singletons. The sequence was collected from an adult who was a healthcare worker with PCR-confirmed SARS-CoV-2 infection or an uninfected control (not recorded which). The chain couples TRBV4-2 to TRBJ2-1; D may be TRBD1 (5 bases). The specimen was whole blood. The CDR3, as DNA: TGTGCCAGCAGCCAAGTAGGGGATGAGCAGTTCTTC. Translating it yields CASSQVGDEQFF.